Sequencing of this TCR beta chain was carried out in a study of long-term antiretroviral therapy in people with HIV. The CDR3 consists of 12 residues. From germline, CDR1 is MNHEY and CDR2 SVGAGI. Trimming took off 0 bases at V and 7 bases at J, with 6 bases between the two ends. The authors ran the immunoSEQ assay, v3.0, at survey level. Sequencing was performed with immunoSEQ multiplex PCR; in TCRdb, only in-frame clones are kept and a portion is missing. The sample contains about 42,000 clones, around nine tenths of which appear only once. The V gene is TRBV6-5, the J gene TRBJ1-2, with D possibly being TRBD1 (5 bases). The TCR sequence derives from a woman in her 50s with HIV. The input for sequencing was unsorted PBMCs, taken 0.1 years before starting antiretroviral therapy. In DNA, the CDR3 is TGTGCCAGCAGTTACTCCCAGGGTGGCTACACCTTC. Amino acid sequence: CASSYSQGGYTF.